This T cell receptor (beta chain) was identified during a study of liver allograft versus peripheral blood T cells. In the study overall: Repertoires from peripheral blood of liver transplant recipients were compared with those inside their transplanted livers.

Germline V gives CDR1 SGHAT, CDR2 FQNNGV. Trimming stripped 3 bases from V and 9 bases from J, with 17 bases between. This CDR3 region has 15 residues. From the reads, TCRdb called clonotypes with MiXCR, one entry per CDR3 protein. Among fewer than 13,000 distinct CDR3 sequences listed, around a sixth were seen once. This sequence originates from a human patient who had a liver transplant. Some T cells here may be from the graft donor. J is TRBJ1-4 and V is TRBV11-2; tentative D call: TRBD1 (5 bases). In nucleotides, the CDR3 is TGTGCCAGCAGCTTCGATCAGGGAGGAGGGAAAAAACTGTTTTTT. Residues: CASSFDQGGGKKLFF.